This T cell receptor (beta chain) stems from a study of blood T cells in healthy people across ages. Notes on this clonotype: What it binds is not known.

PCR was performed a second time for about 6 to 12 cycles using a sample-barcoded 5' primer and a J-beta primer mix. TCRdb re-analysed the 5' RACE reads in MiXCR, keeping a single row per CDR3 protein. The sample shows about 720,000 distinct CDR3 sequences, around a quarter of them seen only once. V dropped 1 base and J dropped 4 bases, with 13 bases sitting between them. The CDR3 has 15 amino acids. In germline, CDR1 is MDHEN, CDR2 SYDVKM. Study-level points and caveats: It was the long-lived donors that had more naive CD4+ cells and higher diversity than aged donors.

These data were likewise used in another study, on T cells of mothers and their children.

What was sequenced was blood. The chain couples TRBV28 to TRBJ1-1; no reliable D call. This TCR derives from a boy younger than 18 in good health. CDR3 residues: CASSLLGSGFTEAFF. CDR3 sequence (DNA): TGTGCCAGCAGTTTATTGGGGTCAGGTTTCACTGAAGCTTTCTTT.